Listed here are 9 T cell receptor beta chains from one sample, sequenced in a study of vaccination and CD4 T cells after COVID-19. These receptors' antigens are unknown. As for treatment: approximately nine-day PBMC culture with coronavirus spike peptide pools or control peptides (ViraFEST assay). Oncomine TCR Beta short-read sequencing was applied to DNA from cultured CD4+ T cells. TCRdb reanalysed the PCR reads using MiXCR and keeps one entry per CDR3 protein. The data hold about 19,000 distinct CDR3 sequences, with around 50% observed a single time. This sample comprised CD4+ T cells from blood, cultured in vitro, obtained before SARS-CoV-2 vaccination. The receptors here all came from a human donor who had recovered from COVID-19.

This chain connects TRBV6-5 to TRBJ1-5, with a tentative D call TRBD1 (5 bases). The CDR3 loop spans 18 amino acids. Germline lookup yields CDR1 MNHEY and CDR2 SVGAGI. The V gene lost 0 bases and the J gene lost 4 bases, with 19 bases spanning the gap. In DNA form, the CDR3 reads TGTGCCAGCAGTTACTCCCCGGGCAGGGCATTTCGGAATCAGCCCCAGCATTTT. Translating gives CASSYSPGRAFRNQPQHF.

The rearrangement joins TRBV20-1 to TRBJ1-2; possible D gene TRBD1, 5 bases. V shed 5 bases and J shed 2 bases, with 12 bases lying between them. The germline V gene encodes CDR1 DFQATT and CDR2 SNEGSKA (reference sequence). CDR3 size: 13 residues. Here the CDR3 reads CSAHSEGNYGYTF. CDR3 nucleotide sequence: TGCAGTGCTCATTCCGAGGGGAACTATGGCTACACCTTC.

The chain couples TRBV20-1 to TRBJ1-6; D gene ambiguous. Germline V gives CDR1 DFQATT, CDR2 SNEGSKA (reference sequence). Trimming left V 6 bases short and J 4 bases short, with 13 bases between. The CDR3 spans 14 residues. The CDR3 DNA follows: TGCAGTGCAAGCCGGGAGTCTTATAATTCACCCCTCCACTTT. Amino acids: CSASRESYNSPLHF.

The CDR3 spells CASSPQGAAFQPQHF. DNA for the CDR3: TGTGCCAGCAGTCCTCAGGGGGCGGCCTTTCAGCCCCAGCATTTT. V is TRBV12-3 or TRBV12-4 and J is TRBJ1-5, with 8 bases lining up with TRBD1. CDR3 length: 15 residues. V gave up 5 bases and J gave up 6 bases; unmatched junction bases: 9.

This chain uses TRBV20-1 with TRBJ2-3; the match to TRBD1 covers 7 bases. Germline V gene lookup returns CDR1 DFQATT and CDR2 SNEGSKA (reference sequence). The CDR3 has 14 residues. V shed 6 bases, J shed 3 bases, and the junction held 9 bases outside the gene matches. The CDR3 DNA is TGCAGTGCCCTTAGACAGGGAGTGACAGATACGCAGTATTTT. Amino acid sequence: CSALRQGVTDTQYF.

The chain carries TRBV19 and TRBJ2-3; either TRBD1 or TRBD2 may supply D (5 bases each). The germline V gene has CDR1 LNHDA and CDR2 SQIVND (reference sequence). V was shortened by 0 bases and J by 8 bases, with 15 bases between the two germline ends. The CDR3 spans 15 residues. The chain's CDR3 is CASSIDLRQGATQYF. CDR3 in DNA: TGTGCCAGTAGTATAGATTTAAGGCAGGGAGCTACGCAGTATTTT. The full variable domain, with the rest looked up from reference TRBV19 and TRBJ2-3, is DGGITQSPKYLFRKEGQNVTLSCEQNLNHDAMYWYRQDPGQGLRLIYYSQIVNDFQKGDIAEGYSVSREKKESFPLTVTSAQKNPTAFYLCASSIDLRQGATQYFGPGTRLTVL.

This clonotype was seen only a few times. CDR3 in DNA: TGTGCCAGCAGCCCGACTAGCGGGACGGGAGAGACCCAGTACTTC. As protein: CASSPTSGTGETQYF. The chain uses TRBV11-1 and TRBJ2-5; TRBD2 aligns across 11 bases. Germline-derived CDR1 and CDR2 are SGHAT and FQDESV (reference sequence). The trim removed 5 bases at V and 4 bases at J, leaving 6 bases unmatched. This CDR3 has 15 amino acids.

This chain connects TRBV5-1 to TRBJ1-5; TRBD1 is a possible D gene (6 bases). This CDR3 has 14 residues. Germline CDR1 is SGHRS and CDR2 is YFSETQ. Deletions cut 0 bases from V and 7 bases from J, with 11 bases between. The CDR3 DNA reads TGCGCCAGCAGCTTGGAGGGGGGGGGACAGCCCCAGCATTTT. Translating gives CASSLEGGGQPQHF. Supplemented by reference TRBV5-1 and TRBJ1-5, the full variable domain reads KAGVTQTPRYLIKTRGQQVTLSCSPISGHRSVSWYQQTPGQGLQFLFEYFSETQRNKGNFPGRFSGRQFSNSRSEMNVSTLELGDSALYLCASSLEGGGQPQHFGDGTRLSIL.

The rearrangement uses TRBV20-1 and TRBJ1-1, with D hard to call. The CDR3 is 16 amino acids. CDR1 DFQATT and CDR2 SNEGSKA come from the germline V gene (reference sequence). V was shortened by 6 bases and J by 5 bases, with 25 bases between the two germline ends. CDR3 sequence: CSAYRPYNWMITEAFF. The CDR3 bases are TGCAGTGCCTATAGACCGTACAATTGGATGATAACTGAAGCTTTCTTT.